This T cell receptor beta chain was documented in a study of CD8 T cells in ankylosing spondylitis (dated 2017 in TCRdb). Background for the entire study: The study profiled T cell receptor beta repertoires in healthy donors and ankylosing spondylitis patients to find disease-linked TCR variants. The full study cohort was made up of approximately 27 ankylosing spondylitis patients and more than 90 healthy donors. Samples of peripheral blood were taken, and for ankylosing spondylitis patients, synovial fluid was collected as well.

TCRdb lists the instrument as Illumina HiSeq 2500. Quantitative 5'-RACE with molecular barcodes was the method used to prepare the TCR beta libraries. The authors processed their data as follows. To identify disease-linked TCR variants, a new computational method was used, one built on a probabilistic model of VDJ rearrangement. TCRdb took the public reads, trimmed them with fastp at Q25, ran MiXCR for clone calling and kept in-frame beta chains. Entries that share a CDR3 protein sequence are merged under the most common genes and DNA. The V and J calls were determined by TCRdb, not by the authors. The table for this sample lists around 890,000 distinct CDR3 sequences; about 12% of them were counted only once. The top ten constitute more than 0.5% of the sample. What the authors observed across the whole study: A CD8+ phenotype was shown by the disease-linked clones, which were found at relatively low frequencies in peripheral blood. According to the report, matched synovial fluid samples from ankylosing spondylitis patients were significantly enriched for the disease-linked clones. Some of the motif variants had been reported before in the synovial fluid and blood of reactive arthritis patients, a finding that suggests common disease-initiation mechanisms. A TCR beta motif made up of about eight highly homologous amino acid variants appeared to be characteristic of blood from ankylosing spondylitis patients.

This clonotype was recorded a few times. Its specific antigen is unknown. Within one base of it there is no much larger clone, and no base qualities were kept. Including the terminal cysteine and phenylalanine, the CDR3 comprises 13 residues. Only the CDR3 DNA is retained, 39 bases long and in frame from the first base. From the germline V gene (reference sequence), CDR1 is DFQATT and CDR2 is SNEGSKA. The junction carries 10 bases between V and J, which are trimmed by 3 bases and 2 bases respectively. Material: blood, either unsorted or a sorted T cell fraction (not recorded which). This receptor was obtained from a male donor with ankylosing spondylitis. This receptor chain uses TRBV20-1 and TRBJ1-1; no confident D gene assignment can be made. CDR3 protein: CSASKQTNTEAFF. The sequence in DNA is TGCAGTGCTAGTAAACAGACAAACACTGAAGCTTTCTTT.